The 11 T cell receptor beta chains below were found in one sample sequenced in a study of T-cell reconstitution after alpha-beta-depleted transplantation in children. As it was prepared, the TCRbeta library received unique molecular identifiers. TCRdb reprocessed the PCR reads via MiXCR and lists one record per CDR3 protein. The repertoire holds 230,000 or so distinct CDR3 sequences, with around 12% as singletons. The starting material was PBMCs from the stem cell graft donor, obtained from the stem cell graft. These receptors all come from a human donor who donated a stem cell graft to a child with acute lymphoblastic leukemia.

The V gene is TRBV7-6, the J gene TRBJ2-7; the D gene could be TRBD1 or TRBD2 (5 bases each). V was clipped by 5 bases and J by 2 bases, with 16 bases between them. This CDR3 has 15 residues. In germline, CDR1 is SGHVS, CDR2 FNYEAQ. The CDR3 is CASSPSGPLTYEQYF. The CDR3 region has the DNA TGTGCCAGCAGCCCCTCGGGACCGCTGACCTACGAGCAGTACTTC.

This clonotype showed up many times. The V call is TRBV7-9, the J call TRBJ2-7; a weak D match, TRBD2 (6 bases). Between the trimmed V and J ends, which lost 5 bases and 3 bases, there was a span of 17 bases. The CDR3 sequence is 15 residues long. Germline CDR1 SEHNR, CDR2 FQNEAQ (reference sequence). The CDR3 nucleotides read TGTGCCAGCAGCGGAGGGGCCGGGACGGACTACGAGCAGTACTTC. As protein: CASSGGAGTDYEQYF.

This clonotype was observed at least ten times. The chain uses TRBV27 and TRBJ2-7; D is undetermined. CDR1 is MNHEY and CDR2 is SMNVEV in the germline V gene (reference sequence). The length of the CDR3 is 17 residues. Trimming took 2 bases from V and 2 from J, leaving 19 bases between them. CDR3 loop: CASSLPSAGFSPYEQYF. The DNA of the CDR3 is TGTGCCAGCAGTTTACCCTCGGCAGGCTTTAGCCCCTACGAGCAGTACTTC.

At least ten counts were recorded for this clonotype. DNA of the CDR3: TGTGCCAGCAGTTTACGACTAGCGAGGGCCACAGATACGCAGTATTTT. Translating gives CASSLRLARATDTQYF. The chain is built from TRBV27 and TRBJ2-3, with 8 bases matching TRBD2. The CDR3 contains 16 residues. Per germline, CDR1 MNHEY and CDR2 SMNVEV (reference sequence). V shed 2 bases and J 2 bases; nucleotides not matched to a gene: 6.

This clonotype came up a few times. The chain is built from TRBV19 and TRBJ2-2, with 8 bases that match TRBD1. Germline lookup yields CDR1 LNHDA and CDR2 SQIVND (reference sequence). The CDR3 consists of 17 residues. V was clipped by 5 bases and J by 2 bases; unmatched bases: 10. The CDR3 DNA is TGTGCCAGTAGTCCCCTCGGACAGGGCATCAACACCGGGGAGCTGTTTTTT. Protein product: CASSPLGQGINTGELFF.

This clonotype was recorded many times. The gene calls are TRBV20-1 and TRBJ2-3; tentatively, D is TRBD2 (5 bases). CDR1 and CDR2 (germline): DFQATT, SNEGSKA (reference sequence). The CDR3 is 16 residues long. V was shortened by 1 base and J by 4 bases, with 18 bases between the two germline ends. The CDR3 loop reads CSARGLSPLGADTQYF. The CDR3 nucleotides read TGCAGTGCTAGAGGACTAAGCCCCTTGGGTGCAGATACGCAGTATTTT.

This clonotype was counted at least ten times. The chain couples TRBV20-1 to TRBJ2-3, with 9 bases identical to TRBD1. The CDR3 totals 15 residues. Looked up from germline, CDR1 is DFQATT and CDR2 is SNEGSKA (reference sequence). Unmatched junction bases numbered 11, after V lost 6 bases and J lost 4 bases. CDR3 nucleotide sequence: TGCAGTGCCGCCAGGGGACAGGGTCCATCAGATACGCAGTATTTT. Its translation: CSAARGQGPSDTQYF.

To note about this clonotype: A read error is possible here, since a much larger clone lies one base away. The rearrangement joins TRBV4-2 to TRBJ2-2; no clear D gene. With 5 bases removed from V and 1 base from J, the gap between germline ends came to 5 bases. The CDR3 has 13 amino acids. Germline lookup yields CDR1 LGHNA and CDR2 YNFKEQ. CDR3 sequence (DNA): TGTGCCAGCAGCGCGGAGAACACCGGGGAGCTGTTTTTT. This encodes CASSAENTGELFF.

This clonotype has a count of ten or more. The CDR3 reads CASSEALVQGGYEQYF. The DNA of the CDR3 is TGTGCCAGCAGTGAAGCGCTTGTACAGGGAGGATACGAGCAGTACTTC. V and J are TRBV6-1 and TRBJ2-7; D may correspond to TRBD1 or TRBD2 (6 bases each). Trimming removed 0 bases at V and 4 bases at J, with 16 bases between. The CDR3 runs 16 residues. In germline, CDR1 is MNHNS, CDR2 SASEGT.

A single count supports this clonotype. A much larger clonotype is one base distant, so this may be a read error. The chain carries TRBV18 and TRBJ2-4; tentatively, D is TRBD1 (6 bases). Germline-derived CDR1 and CDR2 are KGHSH and LQKENI. The CDR3 consists of 20 residues. The CDR3 DNA sequence: TGTGCCAGCTCCCATCTTACTTACGGGACACCCGAAGGGGCCAAAAACAGTCAGTACTTC. Encoded protein: CASSHLTYGTPEGAKNSQYF.

The chain links TRBV11-2 to TRBJ1-2; no clear D. CDR3 size: 13 residues. CDR1 and CDR2 (germline): SGHAT, FQNNGV. The germline V and J ends were trimmed by 5 bases and 2 bases, with 9 bases remaining between them. CDR3 nucleotide sequence: TGTGCCAGCAGCCCCAATCTGAACTATGGCTACACCTTC. Amino acids: CASSPNLNYGYTF.